This paragraph reports one T cell receptor beta chain. In this sample, this clonotype turned up a few times. This clone's antigen is unknown. Nothing much larger sits one base from this clone, and base qualities are not available. The TCR beta CDR3 regions were amplified from the RNA transcripts. A first-round RT-PCR of the TCR CDR3 used the HTBI primer set with the Qiagen OneStep RT-PCR kit. Libraries were constructed in a second round of multiplex PCR, after which size selection and purification were performed. Sequencing of the libraries was done on an Illumina HiSeq2000 using paired-end 100 bp reads. Under the source paper's analysis protocol: SOAPnuke was used to process the raw data, with reads discarded if the reads contained adapters or uncalled bases, had a mean Phred below 15, or lacked an exact constant-primer or identifier match. High-quality paired reads were merged using COPE v1.2.5, and each unique nucleotide sequence was defined as a clonotype. Clonotypes were aligned to IMGT TRBV, TRBD and TRBJ reference segments using MiTCR v1.1. The analysis was restricted to V-J combinations with a frequency above 0.0001, which together covered roughly 99% of the repertoires. The TCS score was defined as the ratio of F50 (clonal expansion) to E x V (chaos), calculated using BLOSUM62-based TCRdist between CDR3 peptides within each V-J. Welch's t-statistics and random forest reduced around 550 V-J features to under 15, which were used in a naive Bayes classifier (R e1071). The public sequencing data were trimmed at Q25 with fastp and processed into clonotypes with MiXCR by TCRdb, which kept only in-frame beta chains. One record per CDR3 amino acid sequence lists the most common genes and DNA. TCRdb's processing, not the study's, gives the V and J calls here. The sample includes roughly 380,000 distinct CDR3 sequences, with approximately 13% observed a single time. Around 10% of the sample belongs to the ten largest clones.

This specimen belongs to a study of T cells in Graves' hyperthyroidism and ophthalmopathy (dated by TCRdb to the late 2010s). Notes on the research overall: Peripheral blood samples were taken at the time of initial diagnosis, prior to any treatment. TCR V-J signatures able to tell the groups apart were searched for in a discovery cohort of 95 to 100 patients, of whom over 40 had Graves' ophthalmopathy and 57 had stable Graves' hyperthyroidism. The paper reports TCR Vbeta CDR3 sequencing of about 140 peripheral blood samples: some 44 ophthalmopathy, under 80 hyperthyroidism and around 17 progressor patients. Following sampling, methimazole starting at 30 mg daily was given to hyperthyroidism patients, and high-dose intravenous methylprednisolone was given to ophthalmopathy patients. The 90 to 100 discovery patients were randomly divided into training and test sets at a 7:3 ratio. In addition, the study compared T-cell repertoires in thyroid tissue and in blood from roughly 6 Graves' hyperthyroidism patients. Whether ophthalmopathy could be predicted prospectively was tested in an independent validation cohort made up of approximately 19 hyperthyroidism patients plus 17 patients who later progressed to ophthalmopathy.

The CDR3 measures 18 amino acids from cysteine to phenylalanine. The sequence is cut down to CDR3 DNA, 54 bases in frame from base 1. CDR1 MNHNS and CDR2 SASEGT were looked up in the germline V gene. Trimming removed 6 bases from V and 4 bases from J, leaving 22 bases between the germline ends. Stable Graves' hyperthyroidism was defined as the absence of progression to ophthalmopathy over 18 months of follow-up. Hyperthyroidism patients were newly diagnosed, with disease duration under 2 months, and aged 18 to 65 years. Exclusion was applied to patients with uncontrolled infections, other autoimmune diseases, pregnancy or lactation. Diagnoses were established on the basis of clinical symptoms, serum thyroxine and TRAb, thyroid ultrasound, and orbital computed tomography. PBMCs were isolated from roughly 10 ml of fresh peripheral blood by Ficoll-Paque density gradient centrifugation. Trizol reagent was used to extract total RNA, and RNA quality was then checked on an Agilent 2100 Bioanalyzer.

Broad study findings and their caveats: During validation, the model predicted progression to ophthalmopathy a median of around 7 months ahead of onset, with around 71% sensitivity and 72.22% specificity. Most expanded thyroid clonotypes (frequency above 0.001) were also detected in blood, suggesting blood repertoires may reflect thyroid immune responses. A 13 V-J signature model separated ophthalmopathy from stable hyperthyroidism, with approximately 86% sensitivity and roughly 82% specificity in cross-validation and 80%/75% in testing. Sample size was not statistically predetermined, and blinding of investigators to group allocation was not performed.

The chain employs TRBV6-1 and TRBJ1-6, with a tentative D gene TRBD1 over 5 matching bases. Sequenced input: blood. This receptor was obtained from a woman aged 60-70 years with Graves' hyperthyroidism. Here is the DNA: TGTGCCAGCAGACCTGTCCTAGACCGGGGCAGTTATAATTCACCCCTCCACTTT. Its protein is CASRPVLDRGSYNSPLHF.